The 11 T cell receptor beta chains below were found in one sample sequenced in a study of blood T cell repertoires in COVID-19. Profiling relied on immunoSEQ multiplex PCR, and the TCRdb table lists in-frame clones only, not all of them. The table lists approximately 97,000 clones, 75% to 95% of them singletons, with about 4% in the top ten. The material sequenced was peripheral blood. Receptors were obtained from a man aged 18 to 29 with acute or convalescent COVID-19.

The V call is TRBV30, the J call TRBJ1-2, with 9 bases matching TRBD1. Germline CDR1 GTSNPN, CDR2 SVGIG (reference sequence). The V segment lost 4 bases and the J segment 7 bases; nucleotides outside the gene matches: 13. CDR3 length: 15 amino acids. CDR3 sequence (DNA): TGTGCCTGGAACAAGGGACAGGGAAAAGGTGCTGGCTACACCTTC. Translation: CAWNKGQGKGAGYTF.

The genes are TRBV5-1 and TRBJ2-3, with TRBD2 matching over 15 bases. Germline-derived CDR1 and CDR2 are SGHRS and YFSETQ. The ends lost 4 bases at V and 4 bases at J; junction bases unmatched: 16. The CDR3 consists of 20 residues. In DNA form, the CDR3 reads TGCGCCAGCAGCCCGGGACTAGCGGGGGGCTATCGAGAGTTCGCAGATACGCAGTATTTT. Protein: CASSPGLAGGYREFADTQYF.

The chain employs TRBV5-5 and TRBJ2-7, with D unresolved. V lost 5 bases to trimming and J lost 1 base, with 7 bases between them. Germline lookup yields CDR1 SGHKS and CDR2 YYEKEE (reference sequence). The CDR3 length is 12 residues. This CDR3 reads CASSYESYEQYF. The CDR3, as DNA: TGTGCCAGCAGTTACGAGTCCTACGAGCAGTACTTC. Variable domain in full (rest from reference TRBV5-5 and TRBJ2-7): DAGVTQSPTHLIKTRGQQVTLRCSPISGHKSVSWYQQVLGQGPQFIFQYYEKEERGRGNFPDRFSARQFPNYSSELNVNALLLGDSALYLCASSYESYEQYFGPGTRLTVT.

This chain joins TRBV25-1 and TRBJ1-2; 7 bases are shared with TRBD1. Germline V gene data show CDR1 as MGHDK and CDR2 as SYGVNS. This CDR3 has 17 residues. V was pared by 4 bases and J by 0 bases, with 11 bases of the junction left unmatched. CDR3 in DNA: TGTGCCAGCAGTGTAGGCGCGGGTACAGGGGCTAACTATGGCTACACCTTC. It translates to CASSVGAGTGANYGYTF.

The rearrangement joins TRBV5-4 to TRBJ1-1; 7 nucleotides line up with TRBD1. Losses at the gene ends were 4 bases for V and 3 bases for J; bases not matched to a gene: 6. CDR3 length equals 14 residues. Germline V gene sequence: CDR1 SGHNT, CDR2 YYREEE (reference sequence). The CDR3: CASSPGQEYTEAFF. Here the CDR3 DNA reads TGTGCCAGCAGCCCTGGACAGGAATACACTGAAGCTTTCTTT.

In this sample, this clone turned up once. The chain recombines TRBV14 with TRBJ1-2; D gene unclear. Looked up from germline, CDR1 is SGHDN and CDR2 is FVKESK. V was clipped by 0 bases and J by 5 bases, with 10 bases between them. The CDR3 is 14 residues long. The CDR3 nucleotides read TGTGCCAGCAGCCAAGATGGAGGGAGTTATGGCTACACCTTC. It yields the protein CASSQDGGSYGYTF.

This chain joins TRBV3-1 (or the pseudogene TRBV3-2) and TRBJ1-1; tentative D call: TRBD1 (5 bases). Per germline, CDR1 LGHDT and CDR2 YNNKEL (reference sequence). V lost 0 bases and J lost 11, with 13 bases in between. The CDR3 is made up of 13 amino acids. CDR3 nucleotide sequence: TGTGCCAGCAGCCAAGATAGGGGTGCAGTGGCTTTCTTT. Encoded protein: CASSQDRGAVAFF.

The V and J genes are TRBV5-1 and TRBJ2-3; 7 bases agree with TRBD1. Per germline, CDR1 SGHRS and CDR2 YFSETQ. V shed 0 bases and J 4 bases; nucleotides not matched to a gene: 8. The length of the CDR3 is 16 residues. CDR3 coding DNA: TGCGCCAGCAGCTTGGGAAGGGGGCTAGAGGCAGATACGCAGTATTTT. Residues: CASSLGRGLEADTQYF.

The chain links TRBV7-7 to TRBJ2-5, with TRBD2 matching over 11 bases. Losses at the gene ends were 4 bases for V and 2 bases for J; bases not matched to a gene: 3. The germline V gene encodes CDR1 SSHAT and CDR2 FNYEAQ (reference sequence). The CDR3 covers 15 residues. The DNA for the CDR3 is TGTGCCAGCAGCTGGAGACTAGCGGGACAAGAGACCCAGTACTTC. Encoded protein: CASSWRLAGQETQYF.

The chain is built from TRBV2 and TRBJ1-4, with D unresolved. The V gene's germline CDR1 is SNHLY and CDR2 FYNNEI. V lost 2 bases and J 5 bases, leaving 15 bases between the germline ends. This CDR3 spans 16 amino acids. For the CDR3, the DNA is TGTGCCAGCAGTGAATTGGTGTCCAGTATGAATGAAAAACTGTTTTTT. It translates to CASSELVSSMNEKLFF.

This clone was counted once. The gene calls are TRBV18 and TRBJ2-1; a possible D gene is TRBD2 (6 bases). Trimming removed 1 base at V and 15 bases at J, with 13 bases between. CDR1 and CDR2 (germline): KGHSH, LQKENI. The CDR3 consists of 12 residues. Written as DNA, the CDR3 is TGTGCCAGCTCACCACGGAGGGACGTCTGGTTCTTC. Its protein is CASSPRRDVWFF.